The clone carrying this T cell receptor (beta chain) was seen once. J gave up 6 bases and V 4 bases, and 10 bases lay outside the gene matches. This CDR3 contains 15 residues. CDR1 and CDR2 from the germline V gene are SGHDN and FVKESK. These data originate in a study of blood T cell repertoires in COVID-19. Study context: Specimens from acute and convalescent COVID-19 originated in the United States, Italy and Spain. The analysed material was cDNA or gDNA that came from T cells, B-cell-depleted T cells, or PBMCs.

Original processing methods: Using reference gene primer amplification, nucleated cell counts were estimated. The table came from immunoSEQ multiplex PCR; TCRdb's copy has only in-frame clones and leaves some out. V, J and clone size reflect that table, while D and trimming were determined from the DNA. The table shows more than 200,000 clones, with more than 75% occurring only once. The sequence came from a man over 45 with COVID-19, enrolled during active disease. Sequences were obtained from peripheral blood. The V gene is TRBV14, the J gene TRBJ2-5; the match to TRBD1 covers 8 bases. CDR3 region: CASSRITGGLKTQYF. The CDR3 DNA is TGTGCCAGCAGCCGCATTACAGGGGGTTTAAAGACCCAGTACTTC.